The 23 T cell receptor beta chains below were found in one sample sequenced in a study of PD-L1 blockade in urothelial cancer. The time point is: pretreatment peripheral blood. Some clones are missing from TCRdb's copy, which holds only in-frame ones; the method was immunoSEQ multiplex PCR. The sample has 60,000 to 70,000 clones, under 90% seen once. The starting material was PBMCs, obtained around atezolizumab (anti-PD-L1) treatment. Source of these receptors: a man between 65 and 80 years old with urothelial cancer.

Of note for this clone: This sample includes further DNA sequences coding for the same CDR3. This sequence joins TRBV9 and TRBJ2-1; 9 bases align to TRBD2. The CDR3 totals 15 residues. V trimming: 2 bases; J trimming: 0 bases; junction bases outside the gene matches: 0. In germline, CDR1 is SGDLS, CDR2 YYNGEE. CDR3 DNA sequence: TGTGCCAGCAGCGTTAGCGGGAGCTCCTACAATGAGCAGTTCTTC. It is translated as CASSVSGSSYNEQFF.

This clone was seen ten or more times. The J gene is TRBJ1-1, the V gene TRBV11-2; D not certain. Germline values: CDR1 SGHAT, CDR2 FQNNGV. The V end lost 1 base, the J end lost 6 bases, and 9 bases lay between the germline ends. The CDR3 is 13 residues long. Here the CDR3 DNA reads TGTGCCAGCAGCTTAGGGCGCGGGGCTGAAGCTTTCTTT. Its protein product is CASSLGRGAEAFF.

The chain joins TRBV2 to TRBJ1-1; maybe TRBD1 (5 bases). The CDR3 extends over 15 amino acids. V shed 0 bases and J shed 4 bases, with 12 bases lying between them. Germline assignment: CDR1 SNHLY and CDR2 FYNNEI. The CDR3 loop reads CASSEALRQGTEAFF. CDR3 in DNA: TGTGCCAGCAGTGAAGCGCTAAGGCAGGGCACTGAAGCTTTCTTT.

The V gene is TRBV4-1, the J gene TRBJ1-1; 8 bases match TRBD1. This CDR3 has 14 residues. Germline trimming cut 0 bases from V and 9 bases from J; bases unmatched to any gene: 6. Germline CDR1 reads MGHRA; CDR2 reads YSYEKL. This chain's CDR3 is CASSQDWWTGKAFF. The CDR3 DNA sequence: TGCGCCAGCAGCCAAGATTGGTGGACAGGGAAAGCTTTCTTT.

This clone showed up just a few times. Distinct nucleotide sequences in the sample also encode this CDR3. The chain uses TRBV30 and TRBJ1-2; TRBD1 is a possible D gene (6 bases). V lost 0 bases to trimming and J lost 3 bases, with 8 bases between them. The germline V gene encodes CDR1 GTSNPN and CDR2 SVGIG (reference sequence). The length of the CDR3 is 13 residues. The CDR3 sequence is CAWSVQGHYGYTF. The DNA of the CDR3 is TGTGCCTGGAGTGTCCAGGGGCACTATGGCTACACCTTC.

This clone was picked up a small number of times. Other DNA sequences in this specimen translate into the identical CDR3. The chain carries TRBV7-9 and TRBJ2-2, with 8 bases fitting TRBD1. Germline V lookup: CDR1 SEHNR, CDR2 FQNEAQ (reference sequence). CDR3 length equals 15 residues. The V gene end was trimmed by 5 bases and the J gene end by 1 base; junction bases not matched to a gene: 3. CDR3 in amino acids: CASSLGQGNTGELFF. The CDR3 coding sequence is TGTGCCAGCAGCCTAGGACAGGGGAACACCGGGGAGCTGTTTTTT.

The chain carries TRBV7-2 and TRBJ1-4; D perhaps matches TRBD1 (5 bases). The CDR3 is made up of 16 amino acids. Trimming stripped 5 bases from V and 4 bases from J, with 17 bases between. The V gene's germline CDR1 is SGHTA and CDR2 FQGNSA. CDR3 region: CASSGGREGINEKLFF. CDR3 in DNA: TGTGCCAGCAGCGGGGGGAGAGAGGGGATTAATGAAAAACTGTTTTTT.

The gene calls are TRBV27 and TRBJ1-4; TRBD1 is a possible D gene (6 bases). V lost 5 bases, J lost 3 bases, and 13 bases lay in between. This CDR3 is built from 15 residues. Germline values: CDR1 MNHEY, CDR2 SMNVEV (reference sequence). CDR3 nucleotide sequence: TGTGCCAGCAGTACCCGACAGGACCCTAATGAAAAACTGTTTTTT. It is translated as CASSTRQDPNEKLFF.

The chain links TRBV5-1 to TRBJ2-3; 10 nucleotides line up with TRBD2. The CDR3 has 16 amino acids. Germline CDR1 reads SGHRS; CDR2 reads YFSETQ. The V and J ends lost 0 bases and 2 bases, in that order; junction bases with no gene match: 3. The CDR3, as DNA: TGCGCCAGCAGCTTGGCACTAGCGGGGACCACAGATACGCAGTATTTT. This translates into CASSLALAGTTDTQYF.

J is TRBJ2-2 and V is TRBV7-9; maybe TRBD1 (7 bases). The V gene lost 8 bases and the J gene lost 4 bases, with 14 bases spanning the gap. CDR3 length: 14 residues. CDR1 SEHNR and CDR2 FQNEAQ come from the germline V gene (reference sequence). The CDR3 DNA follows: TGTGCCAGCGGCACAGGGGAGGTCACCGGGGAGCTGTTTTTT. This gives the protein CASGTGEVTGELFF. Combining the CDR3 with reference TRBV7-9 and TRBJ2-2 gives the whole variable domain DTGVSQNPRHKITKRGQNVTFRCDPISEHNRLYWYRQTLGQGPEFLTYFQNEAQLEKSRLLSDRFSAERPKGSFSTLEIQRTEQGDSAMYLCASGTGEVTGELFFGEGSRLTVL.

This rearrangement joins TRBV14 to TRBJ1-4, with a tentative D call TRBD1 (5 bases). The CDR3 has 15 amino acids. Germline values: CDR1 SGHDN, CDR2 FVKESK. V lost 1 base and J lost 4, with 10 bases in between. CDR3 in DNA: TGTGCCAGCAGCCAAGGGGGACTCCGTAATGAAAAACTGTTTTTT. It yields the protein CASSQGGLRNEKLFF.

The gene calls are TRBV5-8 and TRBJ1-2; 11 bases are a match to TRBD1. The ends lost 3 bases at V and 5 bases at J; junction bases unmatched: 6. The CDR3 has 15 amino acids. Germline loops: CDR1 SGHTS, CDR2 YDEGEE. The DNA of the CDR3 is TGTGCCAGCAGCTCGGACAGGGGGCGTAATTATGGCTACACCTTC. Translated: CASSSDRGRNYGYTF.

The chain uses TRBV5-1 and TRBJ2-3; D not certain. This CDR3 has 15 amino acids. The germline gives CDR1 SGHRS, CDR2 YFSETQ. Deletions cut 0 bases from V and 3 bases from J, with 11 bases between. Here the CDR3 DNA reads TGCGCCAGCAGCTTGGCGAGTAGAGTAACAGATACGCAGTATTTT. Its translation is CASSLASRVTDTQYF.

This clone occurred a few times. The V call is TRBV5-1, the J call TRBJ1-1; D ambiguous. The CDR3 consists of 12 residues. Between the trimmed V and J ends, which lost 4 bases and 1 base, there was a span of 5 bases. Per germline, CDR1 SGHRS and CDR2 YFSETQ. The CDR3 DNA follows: TGCGCCAGCAGCCGGGGGAACACTGAAGCTTTCTTT. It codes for CASSRGNTEAFF.

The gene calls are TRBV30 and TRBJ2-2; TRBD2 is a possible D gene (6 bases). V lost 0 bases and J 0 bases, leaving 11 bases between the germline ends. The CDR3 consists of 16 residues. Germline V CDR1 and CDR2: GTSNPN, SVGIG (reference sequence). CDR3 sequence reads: CAWSVPGVTNTGELFF. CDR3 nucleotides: TGTGCCTGGAGTGTACCGGGGGTGACGAACACCGGGGAGCTGTTTTTT.

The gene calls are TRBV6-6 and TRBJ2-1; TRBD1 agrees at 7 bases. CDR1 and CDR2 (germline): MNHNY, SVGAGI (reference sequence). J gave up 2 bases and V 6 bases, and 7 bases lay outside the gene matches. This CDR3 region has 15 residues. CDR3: CASSTSGTAYNEQFF. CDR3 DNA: TGTGCCAGCAGCACGTCCGGGACAGCCTACAATGAGCAGTTCTTC.

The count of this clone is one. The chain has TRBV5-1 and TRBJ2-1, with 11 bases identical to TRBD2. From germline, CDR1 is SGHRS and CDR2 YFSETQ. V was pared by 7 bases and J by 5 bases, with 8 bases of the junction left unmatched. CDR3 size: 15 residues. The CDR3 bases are TGCGCCAGCGGGACAGGGACTAGCGGAGACAATGAGCAGTTCTTC. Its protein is CASGTGTSGDNEQFF.

DNA for the CDR3: TGTGCCAGCAATTCGGGGGGCCCGAATCAGCCCCAGCATTTT. This gives the protein CASNSGGPNQPQHF. The rearrangement links TRBV2 to TRBJ1-5, with TRBD1 as a possible D gene (6 bases). Germline V lookup: CDR1 SNHLY, CDR2 FYNNEI. The ends were cut back, 7 bases at V and 4 bases at J, with 14 bases in the middle. The CDR3 contains 14 residues. Full variable domain (rest looked up from reference TRBV2 and TRBJ1-5): EPEVTQTPSHQVTQMGQEVILRCVPISNHLYFYWYRQILGQKVEFLVSFYNNEISEKSEIFDDQFSVERPDGSNFTLKIRSTKLEDSAMYFCASNSGGPNQPQHFGDGTRLSIL.

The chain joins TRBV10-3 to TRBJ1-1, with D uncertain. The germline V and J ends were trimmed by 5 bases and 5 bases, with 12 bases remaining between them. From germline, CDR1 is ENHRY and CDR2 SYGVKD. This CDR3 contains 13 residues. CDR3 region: CAISLTGGTEAFF. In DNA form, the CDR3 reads TGTGCCATCAGTCTGACGGGAGGGACTGAAGCTTTCTTT.

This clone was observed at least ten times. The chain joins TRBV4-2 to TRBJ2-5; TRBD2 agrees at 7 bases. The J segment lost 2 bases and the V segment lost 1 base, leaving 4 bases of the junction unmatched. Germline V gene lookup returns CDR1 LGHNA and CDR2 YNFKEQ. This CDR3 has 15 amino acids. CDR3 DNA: TGTGCCAGCAGCCAAGGGGCTAGCGGACAAGAGACCCAGTACTTC. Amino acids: CASSQGASGQETQYF.

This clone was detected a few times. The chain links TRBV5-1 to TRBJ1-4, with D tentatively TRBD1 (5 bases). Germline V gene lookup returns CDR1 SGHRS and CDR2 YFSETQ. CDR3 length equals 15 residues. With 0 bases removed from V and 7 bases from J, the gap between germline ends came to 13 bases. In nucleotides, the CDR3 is TGCGCCAGCAGCTTGGATGGGGGAGGCAGTGAAAAACTGTTTTTT. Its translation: CASSLDGGGSEKLFF.

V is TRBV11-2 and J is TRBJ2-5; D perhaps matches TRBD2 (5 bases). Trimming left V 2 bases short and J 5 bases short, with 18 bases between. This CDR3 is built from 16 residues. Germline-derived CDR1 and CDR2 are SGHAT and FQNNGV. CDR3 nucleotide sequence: TGTGCCAGCAGCTTATTACCGGGTCGGGGTGGCGAGACCCAGTACTTC. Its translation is CASSLLPGRGGETQYF. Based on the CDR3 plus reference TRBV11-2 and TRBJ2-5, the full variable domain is EAGVAQSPRYKIIEKRQSVAFWCNPISGHATLYWYQQILGQGPKLLIQFQNNGVVDDSQLPKDRFSAERLKGVDSTLKIQPAKLEDSAVYLCASSLLPGRGGETQYFGPGTRLLVL.

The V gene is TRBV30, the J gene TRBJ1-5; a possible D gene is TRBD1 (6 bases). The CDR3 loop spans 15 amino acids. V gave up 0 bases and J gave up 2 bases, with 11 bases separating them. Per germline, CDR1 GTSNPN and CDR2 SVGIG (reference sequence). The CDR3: CAWSVSGGGNQPQHF. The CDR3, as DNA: TGTGCCTGGAGTGTATCGGGGGGCGGCAATCAGCCCCAGCATTTT.